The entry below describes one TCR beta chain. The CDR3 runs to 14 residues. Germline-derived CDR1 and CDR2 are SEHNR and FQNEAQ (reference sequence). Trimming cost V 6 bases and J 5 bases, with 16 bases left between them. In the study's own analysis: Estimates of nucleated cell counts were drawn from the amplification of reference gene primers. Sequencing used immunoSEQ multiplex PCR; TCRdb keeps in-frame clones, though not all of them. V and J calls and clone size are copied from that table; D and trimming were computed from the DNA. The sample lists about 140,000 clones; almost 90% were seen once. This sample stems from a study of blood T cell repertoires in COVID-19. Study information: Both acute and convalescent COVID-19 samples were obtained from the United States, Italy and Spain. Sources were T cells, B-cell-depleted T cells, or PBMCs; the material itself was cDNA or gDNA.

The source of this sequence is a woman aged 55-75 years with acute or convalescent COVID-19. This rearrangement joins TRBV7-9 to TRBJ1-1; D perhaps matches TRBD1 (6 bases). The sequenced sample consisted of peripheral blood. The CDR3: CASSLNRAATEAFF. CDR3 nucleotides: TGTGCCAGCAGTCTTAACAGGGCGGCGACTGAAGCTTTCTTT.